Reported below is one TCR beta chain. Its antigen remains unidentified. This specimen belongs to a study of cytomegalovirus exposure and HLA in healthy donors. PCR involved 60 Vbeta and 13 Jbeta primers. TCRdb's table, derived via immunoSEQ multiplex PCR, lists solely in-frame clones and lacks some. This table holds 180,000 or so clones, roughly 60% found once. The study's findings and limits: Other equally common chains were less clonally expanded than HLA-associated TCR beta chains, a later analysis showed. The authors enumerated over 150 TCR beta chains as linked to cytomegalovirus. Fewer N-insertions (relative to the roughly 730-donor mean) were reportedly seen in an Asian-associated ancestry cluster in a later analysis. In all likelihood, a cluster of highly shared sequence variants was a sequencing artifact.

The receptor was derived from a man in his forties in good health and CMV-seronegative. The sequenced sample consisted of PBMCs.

The CDR3 spells CASSLTSVGTDTQYF. DNA for the CDR3: TGTGCCAGCAGCCTGACTAGCGTTGGCACAGATACGCAGTATTTT. The rearrangement joins TRBV6-5 to TRBJ2-3, with 8 positions matching TRBD2. The CDR3 is 15 amino acids. Germline trimming cut 6 bases from V and 1 base from J; bases unmatched to any gene: 6. Germline loops: CDR1 MNHEY, CDR2 SVGAGI.